The 13 T cell receptor beta chains listed next were all sequenced from one sample in a study of T cell repertoires in cytomegalovirus infection. TCRdb called the reads again in MiXCR, with one record for every CDR3 protein. The table has roughly 120,000 distinct CDR3 sequences, approximately 30% seen once; the top ten hold roughly 50%. For these TCRs, the target antigens are not known. The specimen was CD8+ T cells from cultured PBMCs, collected from culture after CMV antigen stimulation. These receptors all stem from a human donor in good health (CMV status not recorded). Some clones in this sample may be carry-over from other donors' samples.

V and J are TRBV5-1 and TRBJ2-1; TRBD1 matches 7 bases. The V gene's germline CDR1 is SGHRS and CDR2 YFSETQ. This CDR3 region has 15 residues. J lost 4 bases, V lost 1 base, and 5 bases had no gene match. This CDR3 reads CASSLSEGQYNEQFF. The CDR3 coding sequence is TGCGCCAGCAGCTTGTCCGAGGGACAGTACAATGAGCAGTTCTTC.

This clonotype was found many times. The chain carries TRBV7-2 and TRBJ2-7, with D perhaps assigned TRBD1 or TRBD2 (5 bases each). The germline CDR1 and CDR2 sequences are SGHTA and FQGNSA. V gave up 6 bases and J gave up 2 bases, with 14 bases separating them. The CDR3 loop spans 14 amino acids. CDR3 residues: CASSWGEGTYEQYF. The CDR3 bases are TGTGCCAGCAGTTGGGGTGAGGGGACCTACGAGCAGTACTTC.

This chain links TRBV25-1 with TRBJ2-3; 9 bases map to TRBD1. V trimming: 3 bases; J trimming: 3 bases; junction bases outside the gene matches: 4. There are 15 residues in the CDR3. Germline CDR1 reads MGHDK; CDR2 reads SYGVNS. CDR3 sequence reads: CASSEGQGRTDTQYF. As DNA, the CDR3 is TGTGCCAGCAGTGAGGGACAGGGTCGAACAGATACGCAGTATTTT.

The chain uses TRBV4-1 and TRBJ2-2; D might be TRBD2 (5 bases). The CDR3 is 15 residues long. V was trimmed by 4 bases and J by 5 bases, leaving 14 bases between them. Germline lookup yields CDR1 MGHRA and CDR2 YSYEKL. CDR3 bases: TGCGCCAGCAGCCCTCCGGACTGGGGAACCGGGGAGCTGTTTTTT. This sequence encodes CASSPPDWGTGELFF.

This chain uses TRBV6-6 with TRBJ2-2; D might be TRBD1 (5 bases). The V end was cut by 10 bases, the J end by 5 bases, with 5 bases between. The CDR3 runs 10 residues. CDR1 MNHNY and CDR2 SVGAGI come from the germline V gene (reference sequence). The CDR3: CATGTGELFF. Written as DNA, the CDR3 is TGTGCCACAGGGACCGGGGAGCTGTTTTTT.

This clonotype was recorded a few times. The CDR3 loop reads CASSAYEGSYEQYF. In DNA form, the CDR3 reads TGTGCCAGCAGTGCGTACGAGGGTTCGTACGAGCAGTACTTC. The chain combines TRBV9 with TRBJ2-7, with D perhaps TRBD2 (5 bases). The ends were cut back, 5 bases at V and 4 bases at J, with 16 bases in the middle. Germline CDR1 and CDR2: SGDLS and YYNGEE. There are 14 residues in the CDR3.

This clonotype was counted a single time. The rearrangement uses TRBV7-6 and TRBJ2-7; 7 bases map to TRBD2. CDR1 and CDR2 (germline): SGHVS, FNYEAQ. Trimming cost V 5 bases and J 2 bases; bases outside gene matches: 9. This CDR3 is built from 15 residues. CDR3 sequence: CASSPGWGGAYEQYF. CDR3 in DNA: TGTGCCAGCAGCCCAGGATGGGGGGGGGCCTACGAGCAGTACTTC.

This clonotype has a handful of counts. The chain is built from TRBV2 and TRBJ2-1; D is unresolved. CDR1 is SNHLY and CDR2 is FYNNEI in the germline V gene. V lost 7 bases to trimming and J lost 4 bases, with 8 bases between them. The CDR3 has 12 amino acids. The CDR3 protein is CASKDGYNEQFF. The CDR3 coding sequence is TGTGCCAGCAAAGACGGATACAATGAGCAGTTCTTC.

This clonotype turned up a few times. J is TRBJ1-2 and V is TRBV7-2; D is undetermined. Trimming left V 2 bases short and J 8 bases short, with 12 bases between. The CDR3 consists of 13 residues. CDR1 and CDR2 (germline): SGHTA, FQGNSA. The CDR3 DNA is TGTGCCAGCAGCTTACATCCCGTGGACGGCTACACCTTC. This sequence encodes CASSLHPVDGYTF.

This clonotype was picked up a small number of times. The rearrangement joins TRBV11-2 to TRBJ2-7; tentatively, D is TRBD1 (5 bases). This CDR3 contains 15 residues. The V end was cut by 5 bases, the J end by 5 bases, with 19 bases between. Germline assignment: CDR1 SGHAT and CDR2 FQNNGV. CDR3 DNA sequence: TGTGCCAGCAGCCTTTCAGGGAAAAGGGCTGACGAGCAGTACTTC. It yields the protein CASSLSGKRADEQYF.

This rearrangement joins TRBV5-1 to TRBJ1-5, with D possibly TRBD1 on 5 matching bases. CDR1 and CDR2 from the germline V gene are SGHRS and YFSETQ. The CDR3 totals 14 residues. The V gene lost 3 bases and the J gene lost 2 bases, with 9 bases spanning the gap. CDR3 amino acids: CASSSGDGNQPQHF. The CDR3 bases are TGCGCCAGCAGCTCGGGGGACGGCAATCAGCCCCAGCATTTT.

This clonotype was recorded at least ten times. V usage is TRBV7-6 and J usage is TRBJ2-1; D tentatively fits TRBD1 or TRBD2 (5 bases each). Germline V gene data show CDR1 as SGHVS and CDR2 as FNYEAQ. The CDR3 is 13 amino acids. Trimming removed 5 bases at V and 3 bases at J, with 8 bases between. CDR3 nucleotide sequence: TGTGCCAGCAGCCGGGACCACTACAATGAGCAGTTCTTC. Protein sequence: CASSRDHYNEQFF.

This clonotype appeared once. V gene TRBV7-6 combines with J gene TRBJ1-2; D remains unclear. Trimming took 1 base from V and 6 from J, leaving 9 bases between them. The CDR3 runs 13 residues. CDR1 SGHVS and CDR2 FNYEAQ come from the germline V gene. CDR3 region: CASSLEEDHGYTF. CDR3 nucleotide sequence: TGTGCCAGCAGCTTAGAGGAGGACCATGGCTACACCTTC. Filled out from reference TRBV7-6 and TRBJ1-2, the complete variable domain reads GAGVSQSPRYKVTKRGQDVALRCDPISGHVSLYWYRQALGQGPEFLTYFNYEAQQDKSGLPNDRFSAERPEGSISTLTIQRTEQRDSAMYRCASSLEEDHGYTFGSGTRLTVV.